The rows below give T cell receptor beta chains drawn from one sample of a study of technical replicates of blood from a few donors. Method: immunoSEQ multiplex PCR; TCRdb's copy keeps in-frame clones and lacks some. The sample holds 84,000 or so clones, approximately 97% seen once. Sequencing used T cells isolated from PBMCs. The receptor source for this set is a human donor in good health. Each CDR3 is given with its conserved first and last residue. Fields, in order: clone size, J gene, D gene, V gene, CDR3 DNA, CDR3 protein. D genes are given only for firm matches. The size entry is marked missing in some rows and otherwise reads once, few, many or a size class.

>once|TRBJ1-4|NA|TRBV7-2
TGTGCCAGCAGCTTATCGGGTACAAATGAAAAACTGTTTTTT
CASSLSGTNEKLFF
>once|TRBJ2-1|TRBD1|TRBV5-1
TGCGCCAGCAGCTTGGCGACAGGGGTCAACAATGAGCAGTTCTTC
CASSLATGVNNEQFF
>NA|TRBJ2-2|NA|TRBV30
TGTGCCTGGGAAGGGGGTCTCCCCGGGGAGCTGTTTTTT
CAWEGGLPGELFF
>NA|TRBJ1-5|NA|TRBV5-4
TGTGCCAGCAGCTTACAGGGAAATAGCAATCAGCCCCAGCATTTT
CASSLQGNSNQPQHF
>NA|TRBJ1-1|NA|TRBV6-5
TGTGCCAGCAGTTACTCGATCCGGGGCACTGAAGCTTTCTTT
CASSYSIRGTEAFF
>once|TRBJ1-2|NA|TRBV5-1
TGCGCCAGCAGTCCCGGCAAAGGGGACTATGGCTACACCTTC
CASSPGKGDYGYTF
>NA|TRBJ1-1|NA|TRBV11-1
TGTGCCAGCAGCTTATTCAGTATGCCGAACACTGAAGCTTTCTTT
CASSLFSMPNTEAFF
>NA|TRBJ2-7|TRBD1|TRBV6-6
TGTGCCAGCAGTTATGCAGGGGGTGGGCAGTACTTC
CASSYAGGGQYF
>NA|TRBJ2-3|NA|TRBV11-3
TGTGCCAGCAGCTTAGATTCCCCGACTAGTACCACAGATACGCAGTATTTT
CASSLDSPTSTTDTQYF
>NA|TRBJ2-1|NA|TRBV18
TGTGCCAGCTCAATCGGGGGTATTTCCTACAATGAGCAGTTCTTC
CASSIGGISYNEQFF
>NA|TRBJ1-3|NA|TRBV2
TGTGCCAGCAGCGCTCAGGGGCCTGGAAACACCATATATTTT
CASSAQGPGNTIYF
>once|TRBJ2-1|TRBD1|TRBV6-5
TGTGCCAGCAGTACCGGGACAGGGTGGAACAATGAGCAGTTCTTC
CASSTGTGWNNEQFF
>NA|TRBJ1-1|NA|TRBV12-5
TGTGCTAGTGGTTTGGTACTATCAGCGAACACTGAAGCTTTCTTT
CASGLVLSANTEAFF
>NA|TRBJ2-1|TRBD2|TRBV29-1
TGCAGCGTTAGTAGACTAGCGGATTCCAATGAGCAGTTCTTC
CSVSRLADSNEQFF
>NA|TRBJ2-1|NA|TRBV28
TGTGCCAGCAGCATACAGGGGGAGGGTTACAATGAGCAGTTCTTC
CASSIQGEGYNEQFF
>NA|TRBJ1-3|TRBD1|TRBV7-8
TGTGCCAGCAGCTCAGGACAGGGACGGAGAAACACCATATATTTT
CASSSGQGRRNTIYF
>NA|TRBJ1-5|NA|TRBV7-2
TGTGCCAGCAGCTTAGGGAGAAGGGGGAGCAATCAGCCCCAGCATTTT
CASSLGRRGSNQPQHF
>NA|TRBJ2-2|TRBD2|TRBV19
TGTGCCAGTAGTCCCACAGCAACTAGCGGGGCGAGGACCGGGGAGCTGTTTTTT
CASSPTATSGARTGELFF
>NA|TRBJ1-5|NA|TRBV6-5
TGTGCCAGCAGTTACTCTAGCGGAGGGAGCAATCAGCCCCAGCATTTT
CASSYSSGGSNQPQHF
>NA|TRBJ1-1|TRBD1|TRBV27
TGTGCCAGCGGGCCCCTGGACAGGGACACTGAAGCTTTCTTT
CASGPLDRDTEAFF
>NA|TRBJ2-1|TRBD2|TRBV29-1
TGCAGCGTCTATACTAGCGGGAGAAAGGAGAATGAGCAGTTCTTC
CSVYTSGRKENEQFF
>once|TRBJ2-5|NA|TRBV5-6
TGTGCCAGCAGCGGAGCCGCGGTTGTTTTTTGGGGCGGCAGAAAGACCCAGTACTTC
CASSGAAVVFWGGRKTQYF
>once|TRBJ2-5|TRBD1|TRBV5-1
TGCGCCAGCAGCTTGGCGACAGGGGTCCAAGAGACCCAGTACTTC
CASSLATGVQETQYF
>NA|TRBJ2-1|NA|TRBV9
TGTGCCAGCAGCGAGTGGGACACCTACAATGAGCAGTTCTTC
CASSEWDTYNEQFF
>NA|TRBJ2-7|NA|TRBV10-2
TGCGCCAGCAGTTCCCCCGGTTACGAGCAGTACTTC
CASSSPGYEQYF
>NA|TRBJ2-5|NA|TRBV4-1
TGCGCCAGCAGCAATAGCGGAGCCCAAGAGACCCAGTACTTC
CASSNSGAQETQYF